This T cell receptor beta chain was identified in a study of OX40 agonist ivuxolimab in advanced cancers. Data came from immunoSEQ multiplex PCR; TCRdb stores just in-frame clones and leaves some out. In the table there are about 34,000 clones, roughly 89% of which are singletons. CDR3 length: 13 residues. Trimming left V 3 bases short and J 4 bases short, with 9 bases between. Germline V gene data show CDR1 as KGHSH and CDR2 as LQKENI. The material was CD4+ or CD8+ T cells sorted from blood, obtained in a trial of the OX40 agonist ivuxolimab. V gene TRBV18 combines with J gene TRBJ2-5; D possibly corresponds to TRBD2 (6 bases). The TCR was taken from an adult with an advanced solid tumor such as melanoma, head and neck, liver or kidney cancer. The CDR3 here is CASSPGGPETQYF. The DNA of the CDR3 is TGTGCCAGCTCACCGGGGGGACCAGAGACCCAGTACTTC.